The clone carrying this T cell receptor (beta chain) was detected only once. No antigen is known for it. This sample is part of a study of glioma-infiltrating T cells. The overall study: Around 1 million peripheral T cells were targeted at roughly 4.5- to 11-fold coverage.

Study observations and caveats: Shared blood CDR3 signature motifs marked patients with low tissue-blood divergence.

Amplification of TCR alpha and beta CDR3 regions from RNA used iRepertoire nested multiplex PCR. Tissue mRNA or PBMC total RNA, roughly 100-400 ng, went into one-step reverse transcription and amplification. TCRdb re-called the multiplex PCR reads through MiXCR, storing one row per CDR3 protein. The sample holds a few hundred thousand distinct CDR3 sequences, 41% seen once. The CDR3 extends over 17 amino acids. Germline values: CDR1 LNHNV, CDR2 YYDKDF (reference sequence). Trimming took 0 bases from V and 6 from J, leaving 18 bases between them. The TCR was taken from a human donor with low-grade glioma or glioblastoma, undergoing nonglioma brain surgery, or in good health (not recorded which). The specimen was glioma tissue, nonneoplastic brain tissue, or PBMCs (not recorded which). This chain uses TRBV15 with TRBJ2-1; D might be TRBD1 (5 bases). The CDR3 loop is CATSRDLVSRDGNEQFF. The CDR3 nucleotides are TGTGCCACCAGCAGAGATCTAGTGAGCAGGGATGGCAATGAGCAGTTCTTC.